This T cell receptor beta chain appears in the sequencing data of a study of blood T cells in healthy people across ages. Whole-study findings and limits: Naive T cell percentage and TCR beta diversity correlated strongly.

Germline V gene lookup returns CDR1 SEHNR and CDR2 FQNEAQ (reference sequence). Trimming at V came to 4 bases and at J to 6 bases, leaving 10 bases not matched to a gene. The CDR3 contains 15 residues. About this clonotype itself: The antigen is undetermined.

Primed by a sample-barcoded 5' primer and a J-beta primer mix, a second PCR proceeded for about 6 to 11 cycles. TCRdb used MiXCR to reprocess the 5' RACE reads, holding one entry per CDR3 protein. The table shows approximately 1,000,000 distinct CDR3 sequences, with over 35% occurring only once. The rearrangement uses TRBV7-9 and TRBJ2-7; 9 bases are shared with TRBD1. The receptor was isolated from a woman aged 55 to 70 in good health. The source material was blood. The CDR3 DNA reads TGTGCCAGCAGCTCCCAGGGACAGGGAACCACCGAGCAGTACTTC. It yields the protein CASSSQGQGTTEQYF.